This TCR beta chain comes out of a study of PD-1 blockade in classical Hodgkin lymphoma. The CDR3 sequence is 14 residues long. V gave up 0 bases and J gave up 4 bases; unmatched junction bases: 5. Germline CDR1 reads SQVTM; CDR2 reads ANQGSEA. Libraries were prepared by immunoSEQ multiplex PCR; TCRdb keeps only in-frame clonotypes and omits some of them. This table holds over 80,000 clones, roughly 92% found once. All patients relapsed after autologous stem cell transplantation, and brentuximab vedotin exposure varied. The TCR comes from a human donor with classical Hodgkin lymphoma. The starting material was peripheral blood mononuclear cells (PBMCs), obtained at baseline. The chain joins TRBV29-1 to TRBJ1-2, with 7 bases lining up with TRBD1. The CDR3 region is CSVEDTDRRYGYTF. The CDR3 nucleotides are TGCAGCGTTGAAGATACGGACAGGCGCTATGGCTACACCTTC.